These T cell receptor beta chains were read from a single sample in a study of cytomegalovirus exposure and HLA in healthy donors. Generated by immunoSEQ multiplex PCR, the TCRdb table keeps only in-frame clones and is missing some. The sample has 110,000 to 150,000 clones; 77% are singletons. Sequencing was done on a sample of PBMCs. These receptors all stem from a male donor in good health and CMV-seronegative. Each CDR3 is given with its conserved first and last residue. Fields, in order: J gene, V gene, D gene, CDR3 protein. The D gene is left open where the match is weak.

j_gene: TRBJ1-6
v_gene: TRBV7-8
d_gene: TRBD1
CDR3aa: CASSQSGQGFNNSPLHF

j_gene: TRBJ2-3
v_gene: TRBV2
d_gene: TRBD2
CDR3aa: CASTKAGGGADTQYF

j_gene: TRBJ2-3
v_gene: TRBV5-1
d_gene: TRBD1
CDR3aa: CASSSRQGTITDTQYF

j_gene: TRBJ2-3
v_gene: TRBV28
d_gene: .
CDR3aa: CASSFMGGGGTDTQYF

j_gene: TRBJ2-7
v_gene: TRBV7-9
d_gene: TRBD1
CDR3aa: CASSKQGYEQYF

j_gene: TRBJ2-1
v_gene: TRBV27
d_gene: .
CDR3aa: CASSFPGSSYNEQFF

j_gene: TRBJ1-3
v_gene: TRBV7-6
d_gene: TRBD1
CDR3aa: CASSRLGTGTPGNTIYF

j_gene: TRBJ2-1
v_gene: TRBV1
d_gene: .
CDR3aa: CTSSQDLVAGVVGEQFF

j_gene: TRBJ2-4
v_gene: TRBV10-1
d_gene: TRBD1
CDR3aa: CASSEPGGDRGFLAKNIQYF

j_gene: TRBJ2-5
v_gene: TRBV6-4
d_gene: TRBD2
CDR3aa: CASSPGLAGGQETQYF

j_gene: TRBJ1-5
v_gene: TRBV19
d_gene: .
CDR3aa: CASSPLGQINQPQHF

j_gene: TRBJ1-1
v_gene: TRBV14
d_gene: TRBD1
CDR3aa: CASSQTRTGTEAFF

j_gene: TRBJ2-2
v_gene: TRBV5-1
d_gene: TRBD1
CDR3aa: CASSLVVARGLYANTGELFF

j_gene: TRBJ2-4
v_gene: TRBV10-2
d_gene: .
CDR3aa: CASSVPPGNIQYF

j_gene: TRBJ2-7
v_gene: TRBV9
d_gene: TRBD2
CDR3aa: CASSVAPSGGVYEQYF

j_gene: TRBJ1-1
v_gene: TRBV13
d_gene: .
CDR3aa: CASSLGIPNTEAFF

j_gene: TRBJ2-7
v_gene: TRBV28
d_gene: TRBD2
CDR3aa: CASSPPPGLVWAYEQYF

j_gene: TRBJ2-3
v_gene: TRBV9
d_gene: .
CDR3aa: CASSVGVAGTDTQYF

j_gene: TRBJ2-5
v_gene: TRBV19
d_gene: .
CDR3aa: CASSRGDYQETQYF

j_gene: TRBJ1-2
v_gene: TRBV29-1
d_gene: TRBD1
CDR3aa: CSGAQGANYGYTF

j_gene: TRBJ2-3
v_gene: TRBV7-3
d_gene: .
CDR3aa: CASSPRGWRDTQYF

j_gene: TRBJ2-6
v_gene: TRBV5-1
d_gene: .
CDR3aa: CASSIDPGTGANVLTF